This T cell receptor (beta chain) was obtained from a study of T cells in Graves' hyperthyroidism and ophthalmopathy. Study outcomes and limitations: The model foresaw ophthalmopathy a median roughly 6.3 months prior to onset. Blood samples included most of the expanded thyroid clonotypes exceeding 0.001. In the analysis, a 13 V-J model separated ophthalmopathy from stable hyperthyroidism.

Patients showing uncontrolled infection, other autoimmune disease, pregnancy or lactation were ineligible. In this sample, this clonotype turned up many times. Its target is unknown. Researchers amplified the TCR beta CDR3 regions from RNA transcripts. RT-PCR in the first round (using the HTBI primer set) targeted the TCR CDR3. One entry per CDR3 protein, called by TCRdb with MiXCR from the multiplex PCR reads. The sample holds fewer than 650,000 distinct CDR3 sequences; roughly 45% are singletons and the top ten take around two fifths. Sequences were obtained from peripheral blood or thyroid tissue (not recorded which). This sequence originates from an adult woman with Graves' disease, either hyperthyroidism or ophthalmopathy (not recorded which).

CDR3 amino acids: CAISESANTGELFF. Written as DNA, the CDR3 is TGTGCCATCAGTGAGTCGGCGAACACCGGGGAGCTGTTTTTT. This rearrangement joins TRBV10-3 to TRBJ2-2; no firm D call. The CDR3 has 14 residues. Germline V gives CDR1 ENHRY, CDR2 SYGVKD. V was clipped by 0 bases and J by 0 bases, with 2 bases between them.